This paragraph reports one T cell receptor beta chain. Germline V lookup: CDR1 SEHNR, CDR2 FQNEAQ (reference sequence). CDR3 length: 11 amino acids. Losses at the gene ends were 6 bases for V and 11 bases for J; bases not matched to a gene: 5. The sample comes from a study of blood T cell repertoires in COVID-19. Study-level information: Samples representing acute and convalescent COVID-19 were sourced from the United States, Italy and Spain. Sample material is recorded as cDNA or gDNA derived from T cells, B-cell-depleted T cells, or PBMCs.

The authors' processing: Estimated nucleated cell counts came from reference gene primer amplification. Produced via immunoSEQ multiplex PCR; TCRdb's table is partial and in-frame only. Clone size and V and J calls were adopted from that table, with D and trimming inferred from the DNA. The profile shows fewer than 250,000 clones, roughly four fifths of them singletons. The genes are TRBV7-9 and TRBJ1-1; 8 nucleotides match TRBD1. This TCR was recovered from a woman in her 70s with acute or convalescent COVID-19. What was sequenced was peripheral blood. CDR3 sequence reads: CASSLDREAFF. In DNA, the CDR3 is TGTGCCAGCAGTTTGGACAGGGAGGCTTTCTTT.